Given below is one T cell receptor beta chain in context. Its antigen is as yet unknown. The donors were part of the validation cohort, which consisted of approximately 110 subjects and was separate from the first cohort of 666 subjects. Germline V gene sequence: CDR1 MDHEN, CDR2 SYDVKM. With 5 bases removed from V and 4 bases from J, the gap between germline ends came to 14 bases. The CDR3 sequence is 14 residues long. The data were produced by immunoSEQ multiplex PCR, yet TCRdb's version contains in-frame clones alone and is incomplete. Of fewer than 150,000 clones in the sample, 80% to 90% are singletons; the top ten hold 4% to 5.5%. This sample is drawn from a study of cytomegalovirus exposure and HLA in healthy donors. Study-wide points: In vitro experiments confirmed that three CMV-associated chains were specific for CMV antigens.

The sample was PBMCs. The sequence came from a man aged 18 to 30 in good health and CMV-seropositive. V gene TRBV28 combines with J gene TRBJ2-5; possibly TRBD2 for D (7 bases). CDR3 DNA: TGTGCCAGCAGTACCAGGGGAGGGTTAGAGACCCAGTACTTC. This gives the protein CASSTRGGLETQYF.